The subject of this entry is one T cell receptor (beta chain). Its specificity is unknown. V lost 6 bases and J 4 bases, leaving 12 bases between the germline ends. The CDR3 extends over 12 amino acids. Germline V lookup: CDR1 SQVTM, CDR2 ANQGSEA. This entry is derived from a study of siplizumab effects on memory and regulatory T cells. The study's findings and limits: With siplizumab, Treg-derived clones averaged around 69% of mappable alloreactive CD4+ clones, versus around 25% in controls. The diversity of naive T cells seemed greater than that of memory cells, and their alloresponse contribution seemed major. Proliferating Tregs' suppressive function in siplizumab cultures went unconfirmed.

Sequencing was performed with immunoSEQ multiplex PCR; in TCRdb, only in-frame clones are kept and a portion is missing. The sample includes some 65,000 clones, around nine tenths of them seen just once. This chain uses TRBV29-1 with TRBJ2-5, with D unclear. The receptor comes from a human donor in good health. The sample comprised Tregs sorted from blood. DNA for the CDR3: TGCAGCGTCCTCCCCAGAGGAGAGACCCAGTACTTC. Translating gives CSVLPRGETQYF.